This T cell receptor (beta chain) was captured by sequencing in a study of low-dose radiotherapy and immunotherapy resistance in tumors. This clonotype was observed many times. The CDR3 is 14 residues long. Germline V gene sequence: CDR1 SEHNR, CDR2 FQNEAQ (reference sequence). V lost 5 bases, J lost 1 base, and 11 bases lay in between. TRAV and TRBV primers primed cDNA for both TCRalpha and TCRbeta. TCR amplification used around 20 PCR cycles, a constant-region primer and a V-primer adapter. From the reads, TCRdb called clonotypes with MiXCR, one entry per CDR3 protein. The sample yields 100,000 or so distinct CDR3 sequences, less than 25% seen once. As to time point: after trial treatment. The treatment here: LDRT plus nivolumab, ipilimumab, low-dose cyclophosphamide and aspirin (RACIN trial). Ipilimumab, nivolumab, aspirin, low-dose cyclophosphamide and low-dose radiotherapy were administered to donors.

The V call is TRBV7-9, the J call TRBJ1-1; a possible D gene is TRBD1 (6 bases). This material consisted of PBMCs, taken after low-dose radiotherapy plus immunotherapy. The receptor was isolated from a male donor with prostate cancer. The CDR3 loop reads CASSQGTGNTEAFF. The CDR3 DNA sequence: TGTGCCAGCAGCCAGGGGACCGGGAACACTGAAGCTTTCTTT.